The clone carrying this T cell receptor (beta chain) has ten or more counts. The sample originates from a study of early T cells in non-severe SARS-CoV-2 infection. TCRdb re-called the 5' RACE reads with MiXCR, one entry per CDR3 protein. The table includes approximately 56,000 distinct CDR3 sequences, roughly 9.2% detected once. The length of the CDR3 is 12 residues. Trimming shortened V by 3 bases and J by 10 bases, and 11 bases separated the two germline ends. CDR1 and CDR2 from the germline V gene are LGHDT and YNNKEL (reference sequence). Sequencing was performed on whole blood. The rearrangement joins TRBV3-1 to TRBJ2-3; possible D gene TRBD2, 6 bases. The sequence was collected from an adult who was a healthcare worker with PCR-confirmed SARS-CoV-2 infection or an uninfected control (not recorded which). The CDR3 bases are TGTGCCAGCAGCCAGTCCGGGACTGCGCAGTATTTT. Amino acids: CASSQSGTAQYF.